This T cell receptor (beta chain) was sequenced in a study of OX40 agonist ivuxolimab in advanced cancers. Study at large: An anti-OX40 (CD134) antibody with agonistic activity, ivuxolimab, was administered to patients. Administration of intravenous ivuxolimab to patients occurred every 2 weeks at 0.01 to 10 mg/kg.

CDR1 MNHNS and CDR2 SASEGT come from the germline V gene. This CDR3 has 20 residues. V was trimmed by 3 bases and J by 0 bases, leaving 27 bases between them. Enrollment shut out patients with autoimmune disease history or systemic immunosuppression. This table comes from immunoSEQ multiplex PCR, and its TCRdb copy is limited to in-frame clones, with some not included. The sample shows roughly 75,000 clones, 90% of them seen only once. The rearrangement uses TRBV6-1 and TRBJ2-7, with TRBD2 as a possible D gene (5 bases). The sequenced sample was CD4+ or CD8+ T cells sorted from blood, obtained in a trial of the OX40 agonist ivuxolimab. The source of this sequence is an adult with an advanced solid tumor such as melanoma, head and neck, liver or kidney cancer. The CDR3 coding sequence is TGTGCCAGCAGTGATAGCTACCCCTCTGTGGCGGGCTTGAGCTCCTACGAGCAGTACTTC. Translation: CASSDSYPSVAGLSSYEQYF.